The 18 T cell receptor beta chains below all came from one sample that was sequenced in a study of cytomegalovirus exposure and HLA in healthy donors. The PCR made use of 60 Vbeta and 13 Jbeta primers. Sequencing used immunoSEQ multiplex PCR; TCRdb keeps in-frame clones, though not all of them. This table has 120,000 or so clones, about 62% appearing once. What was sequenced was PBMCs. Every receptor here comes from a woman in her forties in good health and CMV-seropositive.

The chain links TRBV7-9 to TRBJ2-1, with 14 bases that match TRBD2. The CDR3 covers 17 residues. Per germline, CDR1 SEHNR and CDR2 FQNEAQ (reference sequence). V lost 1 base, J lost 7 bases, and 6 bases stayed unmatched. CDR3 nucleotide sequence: TGTGCCAGCAGCTTAGGGGGACTAGCGGGGGTATCGAATGAGCAGTTCTTC. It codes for CASSLGGLAGVSNEQFF.

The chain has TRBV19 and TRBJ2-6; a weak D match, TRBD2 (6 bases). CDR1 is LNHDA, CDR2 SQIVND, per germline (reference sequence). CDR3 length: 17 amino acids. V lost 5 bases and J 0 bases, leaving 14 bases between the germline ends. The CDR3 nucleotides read TGTGCCAGTAGTCCCTGGGACTTCAGCTCTGGGGCCAACGTCCTGACTTTC. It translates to CASSPWDFSSGANVLTF.

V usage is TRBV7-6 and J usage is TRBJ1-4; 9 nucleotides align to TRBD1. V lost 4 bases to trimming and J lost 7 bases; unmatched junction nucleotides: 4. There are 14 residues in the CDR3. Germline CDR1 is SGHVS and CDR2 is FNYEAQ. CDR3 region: CASSSGTGPEKLFF. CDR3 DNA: TGTGCCAGCAGCTCCGGGACAGGGCCTGAAAAACTGTTTTTT.

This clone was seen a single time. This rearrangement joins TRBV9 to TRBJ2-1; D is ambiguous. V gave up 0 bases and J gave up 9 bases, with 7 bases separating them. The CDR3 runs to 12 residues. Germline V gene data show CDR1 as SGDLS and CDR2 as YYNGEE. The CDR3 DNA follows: TGTGCCAGCAGCGTAGGATTAGCTGAGCAGTTCTTC. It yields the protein CASSVGLAEQFF.

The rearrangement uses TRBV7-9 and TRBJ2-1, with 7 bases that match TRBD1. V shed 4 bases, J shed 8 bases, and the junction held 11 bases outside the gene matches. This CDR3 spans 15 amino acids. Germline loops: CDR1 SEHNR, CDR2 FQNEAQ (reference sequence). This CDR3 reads CASSSRQGFGDEQFF. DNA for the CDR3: TGTGCCAGCAGCTCGCGACAGGGCTTCGGGGATGAGCAGTTCTTC.

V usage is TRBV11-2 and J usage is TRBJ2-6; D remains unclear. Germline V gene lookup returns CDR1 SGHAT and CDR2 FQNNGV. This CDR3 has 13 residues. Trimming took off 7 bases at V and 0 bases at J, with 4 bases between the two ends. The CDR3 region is CASTLSGANVLTF. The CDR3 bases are TGTGCCAGCACCCTCTCTGGGGCCAACGTCCTGACTTTC.

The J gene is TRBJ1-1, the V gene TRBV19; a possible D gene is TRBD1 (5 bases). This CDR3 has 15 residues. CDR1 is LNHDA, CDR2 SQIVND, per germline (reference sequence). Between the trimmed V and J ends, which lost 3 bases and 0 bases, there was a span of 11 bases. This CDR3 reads CASSMVDRVNTEAFF. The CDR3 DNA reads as TGTGCCAGTAGTATGGTCGACAGAGTGAACACTGAAGCTTTCTTT.

As DNA, the CDR3 is TGTGCCAGCAGCCCCGGACTAGCGAGCGAGCAGTACTTC. Protein: CASSPGLASEQYF. This chain uses TRBV11-2 with TRBJ2-7, with 9 bases lining up with TRBD2. The CDR3 has 13 amino acids. The J segment lost 6 bases and the V segment lost 5 bases, leaving 5 bases of the junction unmatched. CDR1 and CDR2 (germline): SGHAT, FQNNGV.

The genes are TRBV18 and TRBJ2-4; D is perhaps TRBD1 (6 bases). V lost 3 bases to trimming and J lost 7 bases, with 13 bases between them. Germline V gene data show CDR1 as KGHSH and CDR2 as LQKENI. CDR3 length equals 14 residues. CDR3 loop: CASSPLQGSNIQYF. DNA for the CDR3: TGTGCCAGCTCACCTTTACAGGGATCGAACATTCAGTACTTC.

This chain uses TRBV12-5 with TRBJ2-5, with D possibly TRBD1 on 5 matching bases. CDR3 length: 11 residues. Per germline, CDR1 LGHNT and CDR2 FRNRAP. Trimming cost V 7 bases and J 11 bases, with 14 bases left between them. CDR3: CASVSQGRQYF. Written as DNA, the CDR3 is TGTGCTAGTGTCTCCCAGGGAAGGCAGTACTTC.

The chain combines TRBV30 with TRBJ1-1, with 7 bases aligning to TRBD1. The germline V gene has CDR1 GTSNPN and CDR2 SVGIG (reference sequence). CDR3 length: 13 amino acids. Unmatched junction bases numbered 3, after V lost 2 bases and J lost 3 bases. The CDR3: CAWSKGAYTEAFF. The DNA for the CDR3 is TGTGCCTGGAGTAAGGGGGCCTACACTGAAGCTTTCTTT.

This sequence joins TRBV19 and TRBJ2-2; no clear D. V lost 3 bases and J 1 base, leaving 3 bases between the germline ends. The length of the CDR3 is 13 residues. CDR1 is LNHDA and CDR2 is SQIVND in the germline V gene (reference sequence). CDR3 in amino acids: CASSMRNTGELFF. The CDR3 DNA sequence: TGTGCCAGTAGTATGAGGAACACCGGGGAGCTGTTTTTT.

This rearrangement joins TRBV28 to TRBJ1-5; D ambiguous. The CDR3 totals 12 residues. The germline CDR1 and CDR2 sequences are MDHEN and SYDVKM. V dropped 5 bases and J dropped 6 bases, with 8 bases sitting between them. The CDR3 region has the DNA TGTGCCAGCAGTCCCCCCCGTCAGCCCCAGCATTTT. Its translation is CASSPPRQPQHF.

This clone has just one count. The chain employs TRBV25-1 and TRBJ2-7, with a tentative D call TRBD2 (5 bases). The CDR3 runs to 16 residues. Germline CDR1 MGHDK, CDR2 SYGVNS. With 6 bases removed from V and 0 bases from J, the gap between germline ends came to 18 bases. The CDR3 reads CASRTRGQPSSYEQYF. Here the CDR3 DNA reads TGTGCCAGCAGGACCCGGGGTCAACCGAGCTCCTACGAGCAGTACTTC.

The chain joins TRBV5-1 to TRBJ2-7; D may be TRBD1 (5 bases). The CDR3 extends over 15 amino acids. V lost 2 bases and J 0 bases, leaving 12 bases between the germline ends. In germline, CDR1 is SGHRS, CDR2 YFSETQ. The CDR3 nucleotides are TGCGCCAGCAGCTTACGAGCGACAGCCTCCTACGAGCAGTACTTC. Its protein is CASSLRATASYEQYF. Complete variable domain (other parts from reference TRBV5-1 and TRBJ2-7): KAGVTQTPRYLIKTRGQQVTLSCSPISGHRSVSWYQQTPGQGLQFLFEYFSETQRNKGNFPGRFSGRQFSNSRSEMNVSTLELGDSALYLCASSLRATASYEQYFGPGTRLTVT.

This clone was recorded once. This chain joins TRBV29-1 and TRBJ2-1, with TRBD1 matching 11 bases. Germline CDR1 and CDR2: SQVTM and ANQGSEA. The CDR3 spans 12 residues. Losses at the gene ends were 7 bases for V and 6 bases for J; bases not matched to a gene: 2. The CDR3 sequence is CSADRGLNEQFF. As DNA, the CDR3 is TGCAGCGCGGACAGGGGGCTCAATGAGCAGTTCTTC.

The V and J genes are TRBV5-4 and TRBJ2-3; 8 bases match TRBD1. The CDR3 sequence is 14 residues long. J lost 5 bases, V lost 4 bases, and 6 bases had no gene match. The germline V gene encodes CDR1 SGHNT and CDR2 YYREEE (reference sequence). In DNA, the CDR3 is TGTGCCAGCAGCCAGGGACAGGCGGGAGATACGCAGTATTTT. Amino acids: CASSQGQAGDTQYF.

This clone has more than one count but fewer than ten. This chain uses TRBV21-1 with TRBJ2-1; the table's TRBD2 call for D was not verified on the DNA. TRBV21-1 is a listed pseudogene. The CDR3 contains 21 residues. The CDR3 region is CASSKQKGRWEGTFYYNEQFF. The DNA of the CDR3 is TGTGCCAGCAGCAAACAAAAGGGCAGATGGGAGGGGACTTTTTACTACAATGAGCAGTTCTTC.